This T cell receptor beta chain was sequenced during a study of chemoradiotherapy in HPV16-positive cancers (dated by TCRdb to between 2021 and 2024). General notes on the study: Candidate HPV-specific T-cell clones and common TCR motifs were defined by functional T-cell assays performed on cells from two HPV16-positive patients. The study set out to ask whether T-cell immunity against the HPV oncoproteins E6 and E7 changes over the course of chemoradiotherapy and whether that immunity affects survival. The candidate HPV-specific TCRs and motifs were subsequently tracked in TCR repertoires obtained from fewer than 95 patients with HPV-related cancers. Paper-wide results and their limitations: Expansion of candidate HPV-specific clones and E7-related TCR motifs was observed in the tumor microenvironment during treatment, whereas no such expansion was observed for non-HPV-specific T cells. In HPV16-positive patients, expansion of HPV-responsive T cells during chemoradiotherapy was associated with improved recurrence-free survival. The survival association was reported for HPV16-positive patients, and the functional definition of HPV-specific T cells was derived from only a couple of HPV16-positive patients.

About this clone itself: What antigen it recognizes has not been identified. Per-base quality was not reported, and no clone a single base away is much larger than it.

The method was the immunoSEQ multiplex PCR assay. In TCRdb, the immuneACCESS table is reduced to in-frame sequences with V and J assigned. These tables do not hold every clone; where another copy was compared, an unresolved V gene accounts for under half, and the others remain unexplained. The sample table lists 25,000 to 30,000 clones, more than 80% of them with a count of one. The ten largest clones capture roughly 22% of the sample. Repertoires were sampled repeatedly over the course of chemoradiotherapy, so clonal expansion could be followed in the tumor microenvironment. Sequences SGHNT (CDR1) and YYREEE (CDR2) are obtained from the germline V gene (reference sequence). Germline trimming: 6 bases from V, 5 bases from J; junction bases outside gene matches: 7. The CDR3 goes from the cysteine to the phenylalanine over 13 residues. Just CDR3 DNA is preserved here, 39 bases in frame from base 1.

The TCR comes from a human donor with HPV-associated anogenital cancer. The chain is encoded by TRBV5-4 joined to TRBJ1-2; the central 7 bases match TRBD1. The sample here was blood, taken from a patient who underwent chemoradiotherapy. The DNA sequence is given as TGTGCCAGCACCGAACAGGGGATTTATGGCTACACCTTC. Protein translation: CASTEQGIYGYTF. Full variable domain (CDR3 extended with the reference TRBV5-4 and TRBJ1-2 proteins): ETGVTQSPTHLIKTRGQQVTLRCSSQSGHNTVSWYQQALGQGPQFIFQYYREEENGRGNFPPRFSGLQFPNYSSELNVNALELDDSALYLCASTEQGIYGYTFGSGTRLTVV.